The 10 T cell receptor beta chains listed next were all sequenced from one sample in a study of immune evolution from preneoplasia to lung adenocarcinoma. The repertoire was sequenced with immunoSEQ multiplex PCR; TCRdb's copy has only in-frame clones and lacks some. Of around 3,600 clones listed, 76% are singletons. Sequencing was done on a sample of FFPE minimally invasive lung adenocarcinoma tissue. All receptors come from a person aged 70 to 79 with lung adenocarcinoma.

This clone occurred once. CDR3: CASSSKAGLNTGELFF. DNA for the CDR3: TGTGCCAGCAGCTCAAAAGCGGGCTTGAACACCGGGGAGCTGTTTTTT. This chain links TRBV11-2 with TRBJ2-2; D perhaps matches TRBD2 (6 bases). Trimming left V 4 bases short and J 1 base short, with 13 bases between. Germline CDR1 is SGHAT and CDR2 is FQNNGV. The CDR3 is 16 amino acids.

The chain combines TRBV4-2 with TRBJ2-1; 10 bases line up with TRBD1. V shed 8 bases and J 6 bases; nucleotides not matched to a gene: 10. The CDR3 contains 15 residues. Germline V gene data show CDR1 as LGHNA and CDR2 as YNFKEQ. CDR3: CASSPRTGGANEQFF. CDR3 in DNA: TGTGCCAGCTCTCCTCGGACAGGGGGGGCCAATGAGCAGTTCTTC.

V gene TRBV11-2 combines with J gene TRBJ2-7; possibly TRBD1 for D (6 bases). V lost 3 bases and J lost 0, with 9 bases in between. This CDR3 has 14 amino acids. Germline assignment: CDR1 SGHAT and CDR2 FQNNGV. CDR3 sequence reads: CASSLGAGSYEQYF. In nucleotides, the CDR3 is TGTGCCAGCAGCTTGGGGGCGGGCTCCTACGAGCAGTACTTC.

In its sample, this clone ranks as large. This chain connects TRBV12-5 to TRBJ2-1, with a tentative D call TRBD2 (5 bases). From germline, CDR1 is LGHNT and CDR2 FRNRAP. CDR3 length: 14 residues. Trimming pared 4 bases from V and 9 bases from J, leaving 16 bases between. In nucleotides, the CDR3 is TGTGCTAGTGGTTCGGACTCAATCAGGAGTGAGCAGTTCTTC. Translation: CASGSDSIRSEQFF.

This clone occurred a few times. The chain is built from TRBV6-5 and TRBJ1-1; D ambiguous. This CDR3 has 16 amino acids. V dropped 0 bases and J dropped 4 bases, with 15 bases sitting between them. Per the germline V gene, CDR1 is MNHEY and CDR2 is SVGAGI. CDR3 in DNA: TGTGCCAGCAGTTACTCGAGTATCCCGGGGTCCACTGAAGCTTTCTTT. It yields the protein CASSYSSIPGSTEAFF.

About this clone: In the same sample, other DNA sequences code for this CDR3. V and J are TRBV5-1 and TRBJ2-7; TRBD2 aligns across 9 bases. Per germline, CDR1 SGHRS and CDR2 YFSETQ. The CDR3 consists of 19 residues. Germline trimming cut 4 bases from V and 0 bases from J; bases unmatched to any gene: 17. As DNA, the CDR3 is TGCGCCAGCAGCCTGAGAGGAGCGGGAGGAGCCCCTAGCTCCTACGAGCAGTACTTC. Protein sequence: CASSLRGAGGAPSSYEQYF.

V and J are TRBV7-8 and TRBJ2-1; 7 nucleotides match TRBD1. Germline V gene sequence: CDR1 SGHVS, CDR2 FQNEAQ. The CDR3 has 15 residues. V was pared by 5 bases and J by 4 bases, with 8 bases of the junction left unmatched. The DNA for the CDR3 is TGTGCCAGCAGCGCCAGGGACAGATATTACAATGAGCAGTTCTTC. Protein product: CASSARDRYYNEQFF.

The J gene is TRBJ2-5, the V gene TRBV5-1; D is ambiguous. This CDR3 comprises 13 residues. CDR1 SGHRS and CDR2 YFSETQ come from the germline V gene. V was clipped by 4 bases and J by 7 bases, with 14 bases between them. The CDR3 region has the DNA TGCGCCAGCAGCATTTCCTTCCCGGGGACCCAGTACTTC. Protein: CASSISFPGTQYF.

V and J are TRBV19 and TRBJ1-2, with D hard to call. The ends were cut back, 3 bases at V and 1 base at J, with 15 bases in the middle. CDR3 length equals 16 residues. Germline V gene data show CDR1 as LNHDA and CDR2 as SQIVND (reference sequence). Here the CDR3 DNA reads TGTGCCAGTAGTATCTCGCTGGCTTCCCTTAACTATGGCTACACCTTC. Protein sequence: CASSISLASLNYGYTF.

In this sample, this clone turned up once. The V call is TRBV9, the J call TRBJ1-3; weak D call: TRBD1 (6 bases). The V gene's germline CDR1 is SGDLS and CDR2 YYNGEE. V was clipped by 3 bases and J by 0 bases, with 7 bases between them. The CDR3 has 14 amino acids. The CDR3 DNA reads as TGTGCCAGCAGCGCACAGGGCTCTGGAAACACCATATATTTT. Protein sequence: CASSAQGSGNTIYF.